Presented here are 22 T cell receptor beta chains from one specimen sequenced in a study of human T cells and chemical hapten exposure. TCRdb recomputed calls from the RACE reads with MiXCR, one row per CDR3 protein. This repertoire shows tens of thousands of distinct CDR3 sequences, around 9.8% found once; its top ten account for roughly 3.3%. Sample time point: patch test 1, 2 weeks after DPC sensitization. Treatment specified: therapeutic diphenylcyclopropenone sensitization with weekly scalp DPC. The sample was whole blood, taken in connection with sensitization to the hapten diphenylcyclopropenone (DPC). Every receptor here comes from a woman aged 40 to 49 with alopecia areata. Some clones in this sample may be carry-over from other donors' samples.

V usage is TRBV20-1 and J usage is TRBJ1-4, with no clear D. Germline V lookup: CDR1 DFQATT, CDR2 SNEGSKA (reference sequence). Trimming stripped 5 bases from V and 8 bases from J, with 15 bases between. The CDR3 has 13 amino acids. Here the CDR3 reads CSARTALDEKLFF. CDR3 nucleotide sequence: TGCAGTGCTCGTACAGCTCTCGACGAAAAACTGTTTTTT.

CDR3 loop: CASSSQDRGRFTDTQYF. DNA for the CDR3: TGTGCCAGCAGTTCCCAGGACAGGGGGCGATTTACAGATACGCAGTATTTT. This chain links TRBV28 with TRBJ2-3; TRBD1 matches 11 bases. With V trimmed by 4 bases and J by 3 bases, 9 bases remained unmatched. The CDR3 runs to 17 residues. Germline-derived CDR1 and CDR2 are MDHEN and SYDVKM.

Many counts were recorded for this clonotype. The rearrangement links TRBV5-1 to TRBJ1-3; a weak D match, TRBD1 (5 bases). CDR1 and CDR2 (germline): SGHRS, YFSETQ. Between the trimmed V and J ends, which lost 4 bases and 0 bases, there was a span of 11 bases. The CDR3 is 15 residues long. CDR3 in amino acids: CASSDGTFSGNTIYF. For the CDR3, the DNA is TGCGCCAGCAGCGACGGGACCTTCTCTGGAAACACCATATATTTT.

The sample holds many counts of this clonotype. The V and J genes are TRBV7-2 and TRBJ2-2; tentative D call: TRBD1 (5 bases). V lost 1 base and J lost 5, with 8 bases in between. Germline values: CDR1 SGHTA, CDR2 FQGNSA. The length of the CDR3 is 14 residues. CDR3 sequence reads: CASSLGGATGELFF. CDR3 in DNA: TGTGCCAGCAGCTTAGGTGGGGCAACCGGGGAGCTGTTTTTT.

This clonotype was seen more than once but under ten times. DNA for the CDR3: TGTGCCAGCAGTTTAGGGAAAGGAGGCGCCACTGAAGCTTTCTTT. Translated: CASSLGKGGATEAFF. This chain uses TRBV12-3 or TRBV12-4 with TRBJ1-1; unclear D gene. The CDR3 covers 15 residues. V dropped 1 base and J dropped 4 bases, with 13 bases sitting between them.

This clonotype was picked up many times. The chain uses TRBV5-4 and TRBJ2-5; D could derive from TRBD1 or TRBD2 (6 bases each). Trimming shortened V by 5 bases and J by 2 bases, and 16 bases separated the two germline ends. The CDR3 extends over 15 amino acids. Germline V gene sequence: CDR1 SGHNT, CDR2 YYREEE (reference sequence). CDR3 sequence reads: CASRIKGGRQETQYF. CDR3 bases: TGTGCCAGCAGAATAAAGGGGGGAAGACAAGAGACCCAGTACTTC.

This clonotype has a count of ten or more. CDR3 residues: CASSTGTGHQPQHF. The CDR3 bases are TGCGCCAGCAGCACCGGGACAGGCCATCAGCCCCAGCATTTT. V is TRBV5-1 and J is TRBJ1-5, with TRBD1 matching over 8 bases. The length of the CDR3 is 14 residues. Germline-derived CDR1 and CDR2 are SGHRS and YFSETQ. The trim removed 4 bases at V and 5 bases at J, leaving 5 bases unmatched.

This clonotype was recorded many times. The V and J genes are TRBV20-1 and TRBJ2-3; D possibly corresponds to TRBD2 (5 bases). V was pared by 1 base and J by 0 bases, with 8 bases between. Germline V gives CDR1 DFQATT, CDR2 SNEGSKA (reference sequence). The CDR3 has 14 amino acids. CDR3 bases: TGCAGTGCTAGAGTAGGGAGTAGCACAGATACGCAGTATTTT. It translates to CSARVGSSTDTQYF.

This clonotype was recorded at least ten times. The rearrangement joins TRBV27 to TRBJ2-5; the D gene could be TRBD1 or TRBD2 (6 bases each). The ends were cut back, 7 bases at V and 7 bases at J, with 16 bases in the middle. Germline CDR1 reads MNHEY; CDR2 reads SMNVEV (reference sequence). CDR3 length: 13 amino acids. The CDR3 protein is CASTLSEGGTQYF. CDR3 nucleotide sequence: TGTGCCAGCACCCTCTCCGAGGGGGGGACCCAGTACTTC.

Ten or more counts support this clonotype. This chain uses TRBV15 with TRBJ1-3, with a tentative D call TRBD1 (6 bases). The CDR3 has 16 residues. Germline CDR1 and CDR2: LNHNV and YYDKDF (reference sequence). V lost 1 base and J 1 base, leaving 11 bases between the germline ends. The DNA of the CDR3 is TGTGCCACCAGCAGAGGTACAGGGTTGTCTGGAAACACCATATATTTT. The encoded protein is CATSRGTGLSGNTIYF. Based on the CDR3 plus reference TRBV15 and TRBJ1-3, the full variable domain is DAMVIQNPRYQVTQFGKPVTLSCSQTLNHNVMYWYQQKSSQAPKLLFHYYDKDFNNEADTPDNFQSRRPNTSFCFLDIRSPGLGDTAMYLCATSRGTGLSGNTIYFGEGSWLTVV.

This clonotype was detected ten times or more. The CDR3 loop reads CASSFGLAGTGELFF. The CDR3 bases are TGTGCCAGCAGTTTTGGACTAGCGGGCACCGGGGAGCTGTTTTTT. The chain links TRBV12-3 or TRBV12-4 to TRBJ2-2; 11 nucleotides align to TRBD2. This CDR3 contains 15 residues. With 3 bases clipped from V and 4 bases from J, the junction kept 1 base outside the gene matches.

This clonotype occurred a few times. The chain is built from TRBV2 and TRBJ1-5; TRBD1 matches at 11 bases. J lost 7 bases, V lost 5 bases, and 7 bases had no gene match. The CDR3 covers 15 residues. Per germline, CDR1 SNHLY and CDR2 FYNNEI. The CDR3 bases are TGTGCCAGCAGTCTCGGGACAGGGGGACACCAGCCCCAGCATTTT. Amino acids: CASSLGTGGHQPQHF.

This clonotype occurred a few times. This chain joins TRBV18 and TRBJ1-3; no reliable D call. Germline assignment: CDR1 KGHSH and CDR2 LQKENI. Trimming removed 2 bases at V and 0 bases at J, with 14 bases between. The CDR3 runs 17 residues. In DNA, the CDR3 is TGTGCCAGCTCACCATTCGAAACGTTTAGCTCTGGAAACACCATATATTTT. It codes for CASSPFETFSSGNTIYF.

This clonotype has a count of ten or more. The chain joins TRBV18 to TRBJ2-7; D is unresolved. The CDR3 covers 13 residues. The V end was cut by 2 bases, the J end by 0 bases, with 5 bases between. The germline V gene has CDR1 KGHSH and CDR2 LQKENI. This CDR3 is CASSPADSYEQYF. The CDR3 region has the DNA TGTGCCAGCTCACCAGCCGACTCCTACGAGCAGTACTTC.

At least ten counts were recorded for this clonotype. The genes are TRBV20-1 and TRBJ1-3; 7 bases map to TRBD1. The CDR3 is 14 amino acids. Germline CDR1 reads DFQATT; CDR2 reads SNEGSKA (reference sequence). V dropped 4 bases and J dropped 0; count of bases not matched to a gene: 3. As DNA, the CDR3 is TGCAGTGCTATGGGACAGTCCTCTGGAAACACCATATATTTT. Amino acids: CSAMGQSSGNTIYF.

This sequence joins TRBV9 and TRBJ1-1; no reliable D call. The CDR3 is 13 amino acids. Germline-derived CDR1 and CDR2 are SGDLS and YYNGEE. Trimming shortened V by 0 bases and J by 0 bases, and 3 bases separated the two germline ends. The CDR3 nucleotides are TGTGCCAGCAGCGTAGTCATGAACACTGAAGCTTTCTTT. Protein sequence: CASSVVMNTEAFF.

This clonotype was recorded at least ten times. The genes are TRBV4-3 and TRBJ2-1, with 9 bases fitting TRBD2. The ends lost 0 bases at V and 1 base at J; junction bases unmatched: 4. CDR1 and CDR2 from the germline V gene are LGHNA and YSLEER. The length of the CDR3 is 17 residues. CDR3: CASSQDRAGGSYNEQFF. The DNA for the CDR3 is TGCGCCAGCAGCCAAGATCGAGCGGGGGGTTCCTACAATGAGCAGTTCTTC.

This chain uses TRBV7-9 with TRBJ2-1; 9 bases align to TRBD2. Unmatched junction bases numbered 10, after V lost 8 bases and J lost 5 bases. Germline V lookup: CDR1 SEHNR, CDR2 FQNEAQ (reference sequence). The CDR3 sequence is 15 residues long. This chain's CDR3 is CASLPAGGKDNEQFF. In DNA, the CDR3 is TGTGCCAGCCTCCCGGCGGGGGGGAAGGACAATGAGCAGTTCTTC.

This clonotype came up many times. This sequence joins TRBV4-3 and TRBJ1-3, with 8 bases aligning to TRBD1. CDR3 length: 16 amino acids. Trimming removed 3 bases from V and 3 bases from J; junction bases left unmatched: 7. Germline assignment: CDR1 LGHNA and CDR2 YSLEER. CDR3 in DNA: TGCGCCAGCAGCCATCGGACAGGGTCTGGTGGAAACACCATATATTTT. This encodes CASSHRTGSGGNTIYF.

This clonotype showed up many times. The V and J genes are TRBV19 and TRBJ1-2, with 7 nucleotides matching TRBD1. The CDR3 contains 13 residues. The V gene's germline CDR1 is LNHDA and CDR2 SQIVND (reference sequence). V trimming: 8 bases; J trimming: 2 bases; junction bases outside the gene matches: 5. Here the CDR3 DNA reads TGTGCCAGTCGCCAACAGGGGAACTATGGCTACACCTTC. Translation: CASRQQGNYGYTF.

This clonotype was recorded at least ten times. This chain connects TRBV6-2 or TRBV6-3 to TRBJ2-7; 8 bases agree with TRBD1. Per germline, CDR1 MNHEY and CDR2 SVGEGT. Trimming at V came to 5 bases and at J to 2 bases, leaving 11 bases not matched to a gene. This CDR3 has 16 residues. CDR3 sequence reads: CASSRLRTGPPYEQYF. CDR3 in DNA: TGTGCCAGCAGTAGGCTCCGGACAGGGCCGCCCTACGAGCAGTACTTC.

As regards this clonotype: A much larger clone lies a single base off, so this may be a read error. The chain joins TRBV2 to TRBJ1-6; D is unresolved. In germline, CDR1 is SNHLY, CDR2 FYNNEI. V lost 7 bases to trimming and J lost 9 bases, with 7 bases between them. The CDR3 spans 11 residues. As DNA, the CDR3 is TGTGCCAGCAATGTAACTTCACCCCTCCACTTT. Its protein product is CASNVTSPLHF.